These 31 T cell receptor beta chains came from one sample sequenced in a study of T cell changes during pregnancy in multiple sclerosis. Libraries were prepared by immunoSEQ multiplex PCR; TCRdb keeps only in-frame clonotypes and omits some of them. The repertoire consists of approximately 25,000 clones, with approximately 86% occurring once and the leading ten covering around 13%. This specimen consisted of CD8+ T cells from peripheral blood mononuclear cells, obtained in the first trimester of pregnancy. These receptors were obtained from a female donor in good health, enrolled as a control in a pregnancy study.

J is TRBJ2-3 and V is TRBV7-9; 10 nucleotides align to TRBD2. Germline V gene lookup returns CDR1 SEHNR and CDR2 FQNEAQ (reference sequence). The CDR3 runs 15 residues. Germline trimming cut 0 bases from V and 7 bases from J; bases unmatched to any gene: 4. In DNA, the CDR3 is TGTGCCAGCAGCTTAGCAGCGGGAGGGCCGAATACGCAGTATTTT. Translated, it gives CASSLAAGGPNTQYF.

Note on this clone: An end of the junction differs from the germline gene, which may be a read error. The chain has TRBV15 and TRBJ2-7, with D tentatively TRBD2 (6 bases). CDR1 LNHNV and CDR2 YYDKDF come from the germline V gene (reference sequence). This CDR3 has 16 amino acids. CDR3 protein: CAASRGSQEGPYEQYF. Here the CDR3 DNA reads TGTGCCGCCAGCAGAGGTTCACAGGAGGGGCCCTACGAGCAGTACTTC.

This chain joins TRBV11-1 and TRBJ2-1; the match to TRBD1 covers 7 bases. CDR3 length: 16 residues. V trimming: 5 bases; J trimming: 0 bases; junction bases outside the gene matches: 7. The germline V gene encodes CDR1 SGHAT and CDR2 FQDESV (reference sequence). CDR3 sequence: CASSPSGTDSYNEQFF. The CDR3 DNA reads TGTGCCAGCAGCCCATCCGGGACAGACTCCTACAATGAGCAGTTCTTC.

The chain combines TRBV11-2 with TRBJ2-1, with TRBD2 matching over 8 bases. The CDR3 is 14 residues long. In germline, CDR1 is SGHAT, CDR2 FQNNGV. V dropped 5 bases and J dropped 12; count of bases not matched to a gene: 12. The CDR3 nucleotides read TGTGCCAGCAGCAAGCGGGGGCCGACGGTAGGGCAGTTCTTC. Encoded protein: CASSKRGPTVGQFF.

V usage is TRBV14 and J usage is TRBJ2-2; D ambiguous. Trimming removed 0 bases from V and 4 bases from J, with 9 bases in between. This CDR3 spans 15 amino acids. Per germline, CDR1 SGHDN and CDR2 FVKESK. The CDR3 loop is CASSQDLLPTGELFF. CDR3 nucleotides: TGTGCCAGCAGCCAAGATCTATTGCCCACCGGGGAGCTGTTTTTT.

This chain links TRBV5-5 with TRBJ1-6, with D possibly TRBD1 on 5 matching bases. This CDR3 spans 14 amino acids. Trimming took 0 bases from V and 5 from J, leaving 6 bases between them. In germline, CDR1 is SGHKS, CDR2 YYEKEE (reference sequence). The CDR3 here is CASSLGQNNSPLHF. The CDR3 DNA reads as TGTGCCAGCAGCTTGGGACAGAATAATTCACCCCTCCACTTT.

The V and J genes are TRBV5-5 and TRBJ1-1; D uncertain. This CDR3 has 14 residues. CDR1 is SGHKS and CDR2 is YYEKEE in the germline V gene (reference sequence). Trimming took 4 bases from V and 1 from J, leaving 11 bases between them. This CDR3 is CASSPGRPNTEAFF. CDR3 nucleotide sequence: TGTGCCAGCAGCCCGGGGAGACCGAACACTGAAGCTTTCTTT.

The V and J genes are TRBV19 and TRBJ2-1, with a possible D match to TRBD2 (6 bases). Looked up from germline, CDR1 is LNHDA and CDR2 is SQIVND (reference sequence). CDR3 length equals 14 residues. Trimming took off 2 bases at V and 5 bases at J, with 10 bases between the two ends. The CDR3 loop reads CASSISGEDNEQFF. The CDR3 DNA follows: TGTGCCAGTAGTATATCGGGGGAGGACAATGAGCAGTTCTTC.

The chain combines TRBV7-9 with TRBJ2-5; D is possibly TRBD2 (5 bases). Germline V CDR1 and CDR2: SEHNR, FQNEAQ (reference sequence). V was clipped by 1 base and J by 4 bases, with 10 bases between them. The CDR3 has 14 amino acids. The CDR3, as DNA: TGTGCCAGCAGCTTAGTCGTAGAGGGAGAGACCCAGTACTTC. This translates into CASSLVVEGETQYF.

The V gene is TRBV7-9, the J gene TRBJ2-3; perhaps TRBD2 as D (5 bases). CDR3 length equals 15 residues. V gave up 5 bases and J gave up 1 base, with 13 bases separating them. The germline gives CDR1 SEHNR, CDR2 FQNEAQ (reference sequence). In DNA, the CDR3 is TGTGCCAGCAGCACCCCACTAGGTCGCACAGATACGCAGTATTTT. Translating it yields CASSTPLGRTDTQYF.

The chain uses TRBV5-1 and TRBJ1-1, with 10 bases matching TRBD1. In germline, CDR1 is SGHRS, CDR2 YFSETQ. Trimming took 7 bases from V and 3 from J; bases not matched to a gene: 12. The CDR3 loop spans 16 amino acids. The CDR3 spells CASDLHPGQGHTEAFF. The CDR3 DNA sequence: TGCGCCAGCGACCTTCATCCGGGACAGGGGCACACTGAAGCTTTCTTT.

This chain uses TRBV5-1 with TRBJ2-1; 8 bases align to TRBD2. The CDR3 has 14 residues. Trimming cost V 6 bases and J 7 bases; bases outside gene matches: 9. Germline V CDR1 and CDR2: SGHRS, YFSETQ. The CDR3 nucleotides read TGCGCCAGCACAGACGCGGGAGGAAAGAATGAGCAGTTCTTC. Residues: CASTDAGGKNEQFF.

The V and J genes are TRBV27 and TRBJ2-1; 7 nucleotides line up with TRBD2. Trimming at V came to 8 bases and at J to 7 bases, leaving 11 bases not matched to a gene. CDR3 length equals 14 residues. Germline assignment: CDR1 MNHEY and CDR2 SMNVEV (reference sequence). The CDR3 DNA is TGTGCCAGCGGCGGGGGATCTATACCAAATGAGCAGTTCTTC. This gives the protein CASGGGSIPNEQFF.

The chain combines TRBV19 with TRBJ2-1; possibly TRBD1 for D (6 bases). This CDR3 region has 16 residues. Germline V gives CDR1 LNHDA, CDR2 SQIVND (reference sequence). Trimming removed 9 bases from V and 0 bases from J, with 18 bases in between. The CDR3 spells CASRPGTPSSYNEQFF. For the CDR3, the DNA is TGTGCCAGCCGACCCGGGACACCGAGCTCCTACAATGAGCAGTTCTTC.

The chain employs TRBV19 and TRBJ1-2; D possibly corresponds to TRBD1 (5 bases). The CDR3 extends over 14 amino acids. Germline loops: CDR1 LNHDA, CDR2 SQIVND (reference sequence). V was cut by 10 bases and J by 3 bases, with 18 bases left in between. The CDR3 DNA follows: TGTGCCACCGACCCAGGGAGGAAGGACTATGGCTACACCTTC. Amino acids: CATDPGRKDYGYTF. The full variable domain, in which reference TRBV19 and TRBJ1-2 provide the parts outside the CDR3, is DGGITQSPKYLFRKEGQNVTLSCEQNLNHDAMYWYRQDPGQGLRLIYYSQIVNDFQKGDIAEGYSVSREKKESFPLTVTSAQKNPTAFYLCATDPGRKDYGYTFGSGTRLTVV.

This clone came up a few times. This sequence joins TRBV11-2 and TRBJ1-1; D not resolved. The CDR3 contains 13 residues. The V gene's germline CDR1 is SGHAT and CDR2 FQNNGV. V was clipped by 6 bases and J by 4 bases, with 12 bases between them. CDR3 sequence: CASSQEVGTEAFF. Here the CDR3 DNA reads TGTGCCAGCAGTCAGGAGGTGGGCACTGAAGCTTTCTTT.

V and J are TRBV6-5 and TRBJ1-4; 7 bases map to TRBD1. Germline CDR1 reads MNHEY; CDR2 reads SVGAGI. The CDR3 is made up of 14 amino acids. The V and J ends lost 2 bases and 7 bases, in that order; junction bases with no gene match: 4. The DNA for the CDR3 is TGTGCCAGCAGTTACACCCAGGGGGGTGAAAAACTGTTTTTT. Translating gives CASSYTQGGEKLFF.

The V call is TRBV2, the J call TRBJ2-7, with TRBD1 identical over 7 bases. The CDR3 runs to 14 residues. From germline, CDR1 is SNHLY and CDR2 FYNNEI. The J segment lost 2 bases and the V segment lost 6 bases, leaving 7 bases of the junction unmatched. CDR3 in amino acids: CASRVQGGAYEQYF. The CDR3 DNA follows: TGTGCCAGCAGAGTACAAGGGGGCGCCTACGAGCAGTACTTC.

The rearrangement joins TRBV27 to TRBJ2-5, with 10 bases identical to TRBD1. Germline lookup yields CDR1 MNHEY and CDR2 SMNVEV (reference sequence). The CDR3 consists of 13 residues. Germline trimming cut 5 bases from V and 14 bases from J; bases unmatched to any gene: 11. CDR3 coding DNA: TGTGCCAGCAGTCACGGACAGGGGGACACTCCTTACTTC. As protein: CASSHGQGDTPYF.

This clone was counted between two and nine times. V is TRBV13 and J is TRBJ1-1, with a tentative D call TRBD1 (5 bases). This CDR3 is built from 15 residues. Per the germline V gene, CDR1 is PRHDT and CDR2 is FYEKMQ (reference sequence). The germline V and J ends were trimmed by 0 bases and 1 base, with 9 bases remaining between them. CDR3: CASSLGRGSNTEAFF. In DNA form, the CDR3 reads TGTGCCAGCAGCTTAGGGCGGGGGTCGAACACTGAAGCTTTCTTT.

CDR3 nucleotides: TGTGCCAGCAGATCCCGGGGACACGTTGGTCAGCCCCAGCATTTT. Its translation is CASRSRGHVGQPQHF. The rearrangement uses TRBV28 and TRBJ1-5; weak D call: TRBD1 (6 bases). Germline values: CDR1 MDHEN, CDR2 SYDVKM. This CDR3 comprises 15 residues. V shed 6 bases and J shed 6 bases, with 18 bases lying between them.

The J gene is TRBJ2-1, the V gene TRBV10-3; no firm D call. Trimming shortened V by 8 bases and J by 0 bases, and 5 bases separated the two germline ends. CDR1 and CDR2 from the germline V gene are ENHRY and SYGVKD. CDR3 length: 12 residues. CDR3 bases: TGTGCCATCGCGAGCTCCTACAATGAGCAGTTCTTC. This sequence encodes CAIASSYNEQFF.

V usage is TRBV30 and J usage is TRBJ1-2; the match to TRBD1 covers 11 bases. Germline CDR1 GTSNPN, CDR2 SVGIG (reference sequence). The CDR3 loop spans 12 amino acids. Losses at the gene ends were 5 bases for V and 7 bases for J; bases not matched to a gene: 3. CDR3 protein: CAWGQGAGGYTF. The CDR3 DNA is TGTGCCTGGGGACAGGGGGCAGGTGGCTACACCTTC.

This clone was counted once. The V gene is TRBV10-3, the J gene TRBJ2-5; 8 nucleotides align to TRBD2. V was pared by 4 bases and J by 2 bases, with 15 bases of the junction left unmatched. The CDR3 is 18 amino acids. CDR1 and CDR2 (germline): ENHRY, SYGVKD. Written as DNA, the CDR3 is TGTGCCATCAGTGGAAAGCGGGAGAAGGAAAAGGCTCAAGAGACCCAGTACTTC. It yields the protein CAISGKREKEKAQETQYF.

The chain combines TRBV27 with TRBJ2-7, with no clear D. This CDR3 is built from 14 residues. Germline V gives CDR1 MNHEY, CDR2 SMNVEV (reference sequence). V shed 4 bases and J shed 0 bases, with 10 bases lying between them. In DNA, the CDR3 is TGTGCCAGCAGTTCTGGAGCAAGCTCCTACGAGCAGTACTTC. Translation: CASSSGASSYEQYF.

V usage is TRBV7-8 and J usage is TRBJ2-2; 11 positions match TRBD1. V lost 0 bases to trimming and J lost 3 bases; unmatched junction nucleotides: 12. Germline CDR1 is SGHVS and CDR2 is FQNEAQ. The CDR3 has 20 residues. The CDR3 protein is CASSLATGQGAGVHTGELFF. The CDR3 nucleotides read TGTGCCAGCAGCTTAGCAACCGGACAGGGGGCCGGAGTACACACCGGGGAGCTGTTTTTT.

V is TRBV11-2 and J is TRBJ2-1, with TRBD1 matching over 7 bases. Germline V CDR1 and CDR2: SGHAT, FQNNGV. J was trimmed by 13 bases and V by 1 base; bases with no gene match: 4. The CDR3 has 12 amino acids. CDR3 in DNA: TGTGCCAGCAGCTTAGGGGCAGGGGGACAGTTCTTC. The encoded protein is CASSLGAGGQFF.

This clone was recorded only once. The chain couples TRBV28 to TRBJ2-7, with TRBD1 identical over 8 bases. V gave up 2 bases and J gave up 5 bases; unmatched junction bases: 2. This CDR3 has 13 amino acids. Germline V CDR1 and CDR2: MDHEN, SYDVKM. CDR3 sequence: CASSLQGANEQYF. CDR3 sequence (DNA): TGTGCCAGCAGTTTACAGGGGGCCAACGAGCAGTACTTC.

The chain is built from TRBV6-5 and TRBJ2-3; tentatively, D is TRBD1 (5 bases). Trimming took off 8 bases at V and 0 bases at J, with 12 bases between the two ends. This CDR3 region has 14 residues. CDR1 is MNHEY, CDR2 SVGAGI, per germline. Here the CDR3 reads CASHRLRSTDTQYF. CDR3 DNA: TGTGCCAGCCACAGGTTACGTAGCACAGATACGCAGTATTTT.

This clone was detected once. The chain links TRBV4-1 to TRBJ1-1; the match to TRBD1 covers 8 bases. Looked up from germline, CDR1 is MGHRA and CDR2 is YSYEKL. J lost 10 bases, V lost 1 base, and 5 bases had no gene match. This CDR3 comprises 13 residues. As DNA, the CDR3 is TGCGCCAGCAGCCAAGGAACACAGGGGGGAGCTTTCTTT. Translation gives CASSQGTQGGAFF.

The CDR3 loop reads CASSMGGFTYNSPLHF. DNA of the CDR3: TGTGCCAGTAGTATGGGGGGTTTCACCTATAATTCACCCCTCCACTTT. This rearrangement joins TRBV19 to TRBJ1-6, with a tentative D call TRBD1 (5 bases). Trimming shortened V by 3 bases and J by 2 bases, and 11 bases separated the two germline ends. This CDR3 spans 16 amino acids. Germline V gene data show CDR1 as LNHDA and CDR2 as SQIVND (reference sequence).